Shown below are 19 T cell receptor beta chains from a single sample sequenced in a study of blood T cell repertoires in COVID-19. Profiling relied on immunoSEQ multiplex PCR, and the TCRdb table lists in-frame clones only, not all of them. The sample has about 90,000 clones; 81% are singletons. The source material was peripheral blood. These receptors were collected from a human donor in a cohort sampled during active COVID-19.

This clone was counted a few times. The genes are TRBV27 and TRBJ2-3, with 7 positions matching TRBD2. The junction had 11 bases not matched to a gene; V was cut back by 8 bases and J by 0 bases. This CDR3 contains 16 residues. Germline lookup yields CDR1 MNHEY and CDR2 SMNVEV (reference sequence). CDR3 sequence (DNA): TGTGCCAGCGGATCCCTTGGCGGGGGAAGCACAGATACGCAGTATTTT. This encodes CASGSLGGGSTDTQYF.

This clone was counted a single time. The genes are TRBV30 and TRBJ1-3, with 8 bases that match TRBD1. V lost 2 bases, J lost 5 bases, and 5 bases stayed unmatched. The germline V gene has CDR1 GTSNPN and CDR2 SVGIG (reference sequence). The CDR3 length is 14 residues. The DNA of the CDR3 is TGTGCCTGGAGTTTACGGACAGGGCGAAACACCATATATTTT. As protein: CAWSLRTGRNTIYF. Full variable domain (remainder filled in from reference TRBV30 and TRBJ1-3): SQTIHQWPATLVQPVGSPLSLECTVEGTSNPNLYWYRQAAGRGLQLLFYSVGIGQISSEVPQNLSASRPQDRQFILSSKKLLLSDSGFYLCAWSLRTGRNTIYFGEGSWLTVV.

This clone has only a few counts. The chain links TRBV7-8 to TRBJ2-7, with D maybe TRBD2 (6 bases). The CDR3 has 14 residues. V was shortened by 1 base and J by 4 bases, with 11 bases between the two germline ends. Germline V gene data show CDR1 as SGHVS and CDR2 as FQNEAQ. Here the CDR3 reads CASSLGKGGYEQYF. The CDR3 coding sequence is TGTGCCAGCAGCTTAGGCAAGGGAGGTTACGAGCAGTACTTC.

DNA of the CDR3: TGTGCCATAGACAGAATTCCTTATAATTCACCCCTCCACTTT. Translation gives CAIDRIPYNSPLHF. V and J are TRBV30 and TRBJ1-6; a weak D match, TRBD1 (5 bases). The CDR3 is made up of 14 amino acids. Trimming cost V 8 bases and J 4 bases, with 15 bases left between them. The germline gives CDR1 GTSNPN, CDR2 SVGIG (reference sequence). Based on the CDR3 plus reference TRBV30 and TRBJ1-6, the full variable domain is SQTIHQWPATLVQPVGSPLSLECTVEGTSNPNLYWYRQAAGRGLQLLFYSVGIGQISSEVPQNLSASRPQDRQFILSSKKLLLSDSGFYLCAIDRIPYNSPLHFGNGTRLTVT.

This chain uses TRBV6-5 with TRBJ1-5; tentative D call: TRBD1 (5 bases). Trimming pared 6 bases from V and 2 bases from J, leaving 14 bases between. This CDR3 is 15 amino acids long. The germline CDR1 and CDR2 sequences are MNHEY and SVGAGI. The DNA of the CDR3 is TGTGCCAGCAGCCCAAGGGGTTTGGGCAATCAGCCCCAGCATTTT. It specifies CASSPRGLGNQPQHF.

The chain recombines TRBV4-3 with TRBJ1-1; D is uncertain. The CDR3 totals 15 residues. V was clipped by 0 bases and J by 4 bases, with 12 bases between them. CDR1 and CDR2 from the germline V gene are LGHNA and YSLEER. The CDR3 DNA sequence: TGCGCCAGCAGCCAAGATCTTGGGAGAGGCACTGAAGCTTTCTTT. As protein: CASSQDLGRGTEAFF.

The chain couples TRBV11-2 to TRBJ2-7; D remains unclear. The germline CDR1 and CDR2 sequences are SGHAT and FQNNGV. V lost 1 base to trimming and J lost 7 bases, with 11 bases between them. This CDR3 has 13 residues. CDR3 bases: TGTGCCAGCAGCTTAGTTCCGGGTGGGGAGCAGTACTTC. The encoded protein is CASSLVPGGEQYF.

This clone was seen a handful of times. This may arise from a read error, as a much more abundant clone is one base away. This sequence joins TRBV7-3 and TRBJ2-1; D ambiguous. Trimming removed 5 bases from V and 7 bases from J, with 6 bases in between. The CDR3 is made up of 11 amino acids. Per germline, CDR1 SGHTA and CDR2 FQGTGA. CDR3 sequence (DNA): TGTGCCAGCAGCCTCGGGAATGAGCAGTTCTTC. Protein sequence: CASSLGNEQFF.

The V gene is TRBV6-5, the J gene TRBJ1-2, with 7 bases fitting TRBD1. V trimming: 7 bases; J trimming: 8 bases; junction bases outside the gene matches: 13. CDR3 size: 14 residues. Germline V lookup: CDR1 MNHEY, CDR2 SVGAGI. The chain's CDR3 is CASIGDRLIGGYTF. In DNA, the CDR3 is TGTGCCAGCATCGGGGACAGATTAATAGGAGGCTACACCTTC.

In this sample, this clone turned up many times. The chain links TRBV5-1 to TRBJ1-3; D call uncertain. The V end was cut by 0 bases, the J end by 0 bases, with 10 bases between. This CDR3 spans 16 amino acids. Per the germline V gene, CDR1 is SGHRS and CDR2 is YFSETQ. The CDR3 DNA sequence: TGCGCCAGCAGCTTGGAGGCGGGAGCCTCTGGAAACACCATATATTTT. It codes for CASSLEAGASGNTIYF.

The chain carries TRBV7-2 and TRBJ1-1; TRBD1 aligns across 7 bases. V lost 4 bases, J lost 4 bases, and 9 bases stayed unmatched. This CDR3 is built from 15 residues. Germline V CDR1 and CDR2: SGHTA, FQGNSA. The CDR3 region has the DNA TGTGCCAGCAGCTCCGGGAGAGGGGGCCCCACTGAAGCTTTCTTT. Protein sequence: CASSSGRGGPTEAFF. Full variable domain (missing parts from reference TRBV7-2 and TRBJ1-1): GAGVSQSPSNKVTEKGKDVELRCDPISGHTALYWYRQSLGQGLEFLIYFQGNSAPDKSGLPSDRFSAERTGGSVSTLTIQRTQQEDSAVYLCASSSGRGGPTEAFFGQGTRLTVV.

CDR3 protein: CASSSPERRGQGAAQPQHF. The CDR3 bases are TGTGCCAGCAGTTCCCCTGAGCGACGAGGACAGGGGGCGGCTCAGCCCCAGCATTTT. V and J are TRBV7-3 and TRBJ1-5; 11 nucleotides line up with TRBD1. The trim removed 6 bases at V and 6 bases at J, leaving 19 bases unmatched. The CDR3 is 19 amino acids. Germline V gene sequence: CDR1 SGHTA, CDR2 FQGTGA.

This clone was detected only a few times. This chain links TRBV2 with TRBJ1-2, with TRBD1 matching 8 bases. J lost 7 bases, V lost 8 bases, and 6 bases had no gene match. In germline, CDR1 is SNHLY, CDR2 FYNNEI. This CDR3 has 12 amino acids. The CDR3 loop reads CASVGQGGGYTF. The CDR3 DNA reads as TGTGCCAGCGTTGGACAGGGAGGTGGCTACACCTTC.

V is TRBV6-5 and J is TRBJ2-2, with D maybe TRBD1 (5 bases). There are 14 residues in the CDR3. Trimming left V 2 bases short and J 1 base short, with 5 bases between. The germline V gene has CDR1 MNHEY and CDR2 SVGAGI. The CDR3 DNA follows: TGTGCCAGCAGTTACACAGGGAACACCGGGGAGCTGTTTTTT. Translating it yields CASSYTGNTGELFF.

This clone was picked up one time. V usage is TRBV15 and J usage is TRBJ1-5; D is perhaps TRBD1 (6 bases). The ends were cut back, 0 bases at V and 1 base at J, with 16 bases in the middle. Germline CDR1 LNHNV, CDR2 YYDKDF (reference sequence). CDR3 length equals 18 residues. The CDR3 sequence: CATSRDPPGRGSNQPQHF. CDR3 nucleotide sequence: TGTGCCACCAGCAGAGACCCCCCAGGCAGGGGAAGCAATCAGCCCCAGCATTTT. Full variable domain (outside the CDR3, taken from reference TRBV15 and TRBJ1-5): DAMVIQNPRYQVTQFGKPVTLSCSQTLNHNVMYWYQQKSSQAPKLLFHYYDKDFNNEADTPDNFQSRRPNTSFCFLDIRSPGLGDTAMYLCATSRDPPGRGSNQPQHFGDGTRLSIL.

Here the CDR3 reads CASSPGQGGTDTQYF. As DNA, the CDR3 is TGTGCCAGTAGTCCCGGACAAGGGGGCACAGATACGCAGTATTTT. The chain carries TRBV19 and TRBJ2-3; TRBD1 is a possible D gene (5 bases). Trimming removed 5 bases from V and 1 base from J, with 13 bases in between. The CDR3 extends over 15 amino acids. Germline-derived CDR1 and CDR2 are LNHDA and SQIVND (reference sequence). The variable domain in full, with the rest retrieved from reference TRBV19 and TRBJ2-3, is DGGITQSPKYLFRKEGQNVTLSCEQNLNHDAMYWYRQDPGQGLRLIYYSQIVNDFQKGDIAEGYSVSREKKESFPLTVTSAQKNPTAFYLCASSPGQGGTDTQYFGPGTRLTVL.

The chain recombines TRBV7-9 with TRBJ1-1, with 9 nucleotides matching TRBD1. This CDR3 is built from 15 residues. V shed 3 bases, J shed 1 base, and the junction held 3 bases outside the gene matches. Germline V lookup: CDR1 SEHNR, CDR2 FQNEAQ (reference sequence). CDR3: CASSFNRGRNTEAFF. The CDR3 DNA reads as TGTGCCAGCAGCTTCAACAGGGGGCGGAACACTGAAGCTTTCTTT.

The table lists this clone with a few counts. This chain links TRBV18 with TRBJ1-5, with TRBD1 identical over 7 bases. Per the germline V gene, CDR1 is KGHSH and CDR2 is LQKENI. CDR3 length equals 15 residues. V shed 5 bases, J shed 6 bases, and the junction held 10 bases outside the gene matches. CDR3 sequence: CASSNNSAGGQPQHF. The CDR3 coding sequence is TGTGCCAGCTCAAACAACTCGGCAGGGGGTCAGCCCCAGCATTTT.

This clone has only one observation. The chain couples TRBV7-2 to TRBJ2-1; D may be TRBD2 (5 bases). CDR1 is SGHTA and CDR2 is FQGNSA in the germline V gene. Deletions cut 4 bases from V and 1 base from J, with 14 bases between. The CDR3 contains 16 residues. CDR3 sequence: CASSSRLMGSYNEQFF. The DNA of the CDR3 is TGTGCCAGCAGCTCACGACTAATGGGGTCCTACAATGAGCAGTTCTTC. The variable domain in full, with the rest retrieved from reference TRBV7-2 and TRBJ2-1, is GAGVSQSPSNKVTEKGKDVELRCDPISGHTALYWYRQSLGQGLEFLIYFQGNSAPDKSGLPSDRFSAERTGGSVSTLTIQRTQQEDSAVYLCASSSRLMGSYNEQFFGPGTRLTVL.